This T cell receptor (beta chain) was captured in a study of CD8 T cells in ankylosing spondylitis. Scientists made TCR beta libraries using quantitative 5'-RACE with molecular barcodes. MiXCR, applied by TCRdb to the 5' RACE reads, yields one record per CDR3 protein. Of 200,000 to 250,000 distinct CDR3 sequences listed, around 25% are singletons. This clonotype was counted at least ten times. This CDR3 contains 14 residues. Deletions cut 7 bases from V and 5 bases from J, with 16 bases between. The sequence was collected from a male donor with ankylosing spondylitis or in good health (not recorded which). The rearrangement links TRBV12-3 or TRBV12-4 to TRBJ2-3, with no clear D. The material sequenced was blood, either unsorted or a sorted T cell fraction (not recorded which). In nucleotides, the CDR3 is TGTGCCAGCACCCTAGGGCCCAACCTAGATACGCAGTATTTT. Protein product: CASTLGPNLDTQYF.